A single sample gave rise to the 32 T cell receptor beta chains below, sequenced in a study of cytomegalovirus exposure and HLA in healthy donors. Amplification used 60 Vbeta primers and 13 Jbeta primers. Sequencing used immunoSEQ multiplex PCR; TCRdb keeps in-frame clones, though not all of them. The profile covers about 140,000 clones, with approximately 71% appearing a single time and roughly 4.6% taken by the ten largest. Sequenced: PBMCs. The receptor set was obtained from a woman in her forties or fifties in good health and CMV-seronegative.

The V call is TRBV7-8, the J call TRBJ2-7; a possible D gene is TRBD2 (5 bases). This CDR3 spans 16 amino acids. The V gene lost 2 bases and the J gene lost 7 bases, with 21 bases spanning the gap. Germline-derived CDR1 and CDR2 are SGHVS and FQNEAQ. This chain's CDR3 is CASSLNWYGEPLEQYF. Here the CDR3 DNA reads TGTGCCAGCAGCTTAAATTGGTACGGGGAGCCGCTTGAGCAGTACTTC. The full variable domain, rest sourced from reference TRBV7-8 and TRBJ2-7, is GAGVSQSPRYKVAKRGQDVALRCDPISGHVSLFWYQQALGQGPEFLTYFQNEAQLDKSGLPSDRFFAERPEGSVSTLKIQRTQQEDSAVYLCASSLNWYGEPLEQYFGPGTRLTVT.

The rearrangement links TRBV4-3 to TRBJ1-6, with unresolved D. The CDR3 extends over 12 amino acids. Germline assignment: CDR1 LGHNA and CDR2 YSLEER. V was cut by 0 bases and J by 12 bases, with 6 bases left in between. The CDR3 is CASSQEAGPLHF. CDR3 nucleotides: TGCGCCAGCAGCCAAGAGGCGGGACCCCTCCACTTT.

The chain's CDR3 is CASSWYSSGQETQYF. The CDR3 DNA follows: TGTGCCAGCAGTTGGTACTCTAGCGGCCAAGAGACCCAGTACTTC. This chain uses TRBV27 with TRBJ2-5; 7 bases are a match to TRBD2. There are 15 residues in the CDR3. Trimming took 4 bases from V and 1 from J; bases not matched to a gene: 6. The germline V gene encodes CDR1 MNHEY and CDR2 SMNVEV (reference sequence).

The chain has TRBV5-1 and TRBJ2-1; a possible D gene is TRBD2 (5 bases). V was pared by 0 bases and J by 8 bases, with 12 bases between. Germline lookup yields CDR1 SGHRS and CDR2 YFSETQ. The CDR3 is 14 amino acids. Written as DNA, the CDR3 is TGCGCCAGCAGCTTGGTGGGTCTCGGGGATGAGCAGTTCTTC. Translating it yields CASSLVGLGDEQFF. The whole variable domain, remainder taken from reference TRBV5-1 and TRBJ2-1, is KAGVTQTPRYLIKTRGQQVTLSCSPISGHRSVSWYQQTPGQGLQFLFEYFSETQRNKGNFPGRFSGRQFSNSRSEMNVSTLELGDSALYLCASSLVGLGDEQFFGPGTRLTVL.

The chain uses TRBV10-1 and TRBJ2-1; 9 bases fit TRBD1. After removal of 0 bases from V and 3 bases from J, the junction contained 6 bases not matched to a gene. CDR1 and CDR2 (germline): WNHNN, SYGVQD (reference sequence). The CDR3 runs to 17 residues. CDR3 in amino acids: CASSESGWDRDYNEQFF. CDR3 DNA sequence: TGCGCCAGCAGTGAGTCCGGTTGGGACAGGGACTACAATGAGCAGTTCTTC.

J is TRBJ1-2 and V is TRBV7-6; 9 bases line up with TRBD1. There are 15 residues in the CDR3. Germline V gives CDR1 SGHVS, CDR2 FNYEAQ. After removal of 5 bases from V and 4 bases from J, the junction contained 8 bases not matched to a gene. The CDR3 region has the DNA TGTGCCAGCAGCCGAGACACAGGGGGCGGCTATGGCTACACCTTC. It yields the protein CASSRDTGGGYGYTF.

The sample holds a few counts of this clone. The chain is built from TRBV7-9 and TRBJ2-7, with TRBD1 identical over 9 bases. The CDR3 loop spans 13 amino acids. CDR1 SEHNR and CDR2 FQNEAQ come from the germline V gene (reference sequence). Trimming at V came to 5 bases and at J to 3 bases, leaving 2 bases not matched to a gene. The CDR3 protein is CASSLDRGYEQYF. The CDR3 DNA reads TGTGCCAGCAGCCTGGACAGGGGCTACGAGCAGTACTTC.

The chain is built from TRBV10-1 and TRBJ2-2, with D tentatively TRBD1 (6 bases). V was clipped by 4 bases and J by 6 bases, with 12 bases between them. The CDR3 length is 14 residues. Germline CDR1 reads WNHNN; CDR2 reads SYGVQD (reference sequence). This chain's CDR3 is CASSVSGESGELFF. The CDR3 coding sequence is TGCGCCAGCAGTGTCTCAGGGGAGTCCGGGGAGCTGTTTTTT.

The genes are TRBV7-2 and TRBJ1-1; 7 nucleotides agree with TRBD1. This CDR3 contains 18 residues. V gave up 1 base and J gave up 5 bases; unmatched junction bases: 16. Germline V gene sequence: CDR1 SGHTA, CDR2 FQGNSA. CDR3 sequence reads: CASSLGGGRGIPGTEAFF. CDR3 DNA sequence: TGTGCCAGCAGCTTAGGTGGCGGCAGGGGGATCCCGGGGACTGAAGCTTTCTTT. Combining the CDR3 with reference TRBV7-2 and TRBJ1-1 gives the whole variable domain GAGVSQSPSNKVTEKGKDVELRCDPISGHTALYWYRQSLGQGLEFLIYFQGNSAPDKSGLPSDRFSAERTGGSVSTLTIQRTQQEDSAVYLCASSLGGGRGIPGTEAFFGQGTRLTVV.

The chain is built from TRBV28 and TRBJ1-6; D gene uncertain. Trimming took off 2 bases at V and 0 bases at J, with 8 bases between the two ends. CDR3 length: 16 amino acids. Looked up from germline, CDR1 is MDHEN and CDR2 is SYDVKM. In DNA, the CDR3 is TGTGCCAGCAGTTTAATTTCTAGCTCCTATAATTCACCCCTCCACTTT. Its translation: CASSLISSSYNSPLHF.

V is TRBV2 and J is TRBJ2-7; D gene unclear. Germline CDR1 and CDR2: SNHLY and FYNNEI. V gave up 2 bases and J gave up 4 bases, with 6 bases separating them. CDR3 length: 12 amino acids. The CDR3 DNA is TGTGCCAGCAGTGAAATCTTATACGAGCAGTACTTC. Translation gives CASSEILYEQYF. Variable domain in full (rest from reference TRBV2 and TRBJ2-7): EPEVTQTPSHQVTQMGQEVILRCVPISNHLYFYWYRQILGQKVEFLVSFYNNEISEKSEIFDDQFSVERPDGSNFTLKIRSTKLEDSAMYFCASSEILYEQYFGPGTRLTVT.

The chain uses TRBV7-6 and TRBJ2-7, with unresolved D. Trimming pared 5 bases from V and 7 bases from J, leaving 12 bases between. This CDR3 spans 12 amino acids. Germline V gene lookup returns CDR1 SGHVS and CDR2 FNYEAQ. The CDR3 DNA follows: TGTGCCAGCAGCCCGGGTACTCGGGAGCAGTACTTC. This sequence encodes CASSPGTREQYF.

The CDR3 here is CASSQSSGGDYEQYF. The CDR3, as DNA: TGTGCCAGCAGCCAGTCGTCGGGGGGGGACTACGAGCAGTACTTC. The J gene is TRBJ2-7, the V gene TRBV4-2, with TRBD2 matching 8 bases. J was trimmed by 3 bases and V by 3 bases; bases with no gene match: 7. From germline, CDR1 is LGHNA and CDR2 YNFKEQ. The CDR3 extends over 15 amino acids.

This clone was seen a few times. The rearrangement uses TRBV6-1 and TRBJ2-1, with 11 nucleotides matching TRBD2. The CDR3 length is 15 residues. J was trimmed by 3 bases and V by 2 bases; bases with no gene match: 0. The germline CDR1 and CDR2 sequences are MNHNS and SASEGT. The CDR3 nucleotides are TGTGCCAGCAGTGAAACTAGCGGGGGCTACAATGAGCAGTTCTTC. Amino acids: CASSETSGGYNEQFF.

The chain is built from TRBV18 and TRBJ1-1, with D perhaps TRBD1 (5 bases). The V gene lost 3 bases and the J gene lost 1 base, with 6 bases spanning the gap. The germline CDR1 and CDR2 sequences are KGHSH and LQKENI. This CDR3 is built from 13 residues. Here the CDR3 DNA reads TGTGCCAGCTCACCCAGGGCGAACACTGAAGCTTTCTTT. Protein: CASSPRANTEAFF.

About this clone itself: An end of the junction does not agree with germline; a read error may underlie this. The rearrangement links TRBV10-2 to TRBJ2-7; 8 bases are a match to TRBD1. Per the germline V gene, CDR1 is WSHSY and CDR2 is SAAADI. The CDR3 spans 15 residues. CDR3 amino acids: CATGEWGTGSYEQYF. The CDR3 DNA is TGTGCCACCGGGGAGTGGGGGACAGGCTCCTACGAGCAGTACTTC.

This chain uses TRBV13 with TRBJ2-1; 9 positions match TRBD2. Trimming cost V 4 bases and J 3 bases; bases outside gene matches: 7. Germline assignment: CDR1 PRHDT and CDR2 FYEKMQ (reference sequence). The CDR3 covers 16 residues. The CDR3 DNA reads as TGTGCCAGCAGCTATCAGCGGGGGGCTAACTACAATGAGCAGTTCTTC. Translating gives CASSYQRGANYNEQFF.

The chain links TRBV10-3 to TRBJ2-2; 7 bases fit TRBD2. Per the germline V gene, CDR1 is ENHRY and CDR2 is SYGVKD. Losses at the gene ends were 4 bases for V and 1 base for J; bases not matched to a gene: 3. The CDR3 spans 15 residues. In DNA form, the CDR3 reads TGTGCCATCAGTGGGGCGGGGGAGAACACCGGGGAGCTGTTTTTT. Its protein product is CAISGAGENTGELFF.

This clone was counted a single time. The chain combines TRBV19 with TRBJ2-2; no firm D call. This CDR3 is 13 amino acids long. Between the trimmed V and J ends, which lost 3 bases and 2 bases, there was a span of 4 bases. Germline CDR1 is LNHDA and CDR2 is SQIVND (reference sequence). CDR3 nucleotides: TGTGCCAGTAGTATTGGCAACACCGGGGAGCTGTTTTTT. Translation: CASSIGNTGELFF.

As for this clone: Its ends do not fully match the called genes, so a read error is possible. The chain uses TRBV6-1 and TRBJ2-3, with 7 bases that match TRBD2. The CDR3 extends over 15 amino acids. Looked up from germline, CDR1 is MNHNS and CDR2 is SASEGT. CDR3 nucleotide sequence: TGTGCCAGCTGTGACAGCGGGGTTTTCACAGATACGCAGTATTTT. It is translated as CASCDSGVFTDTQYF.

The V gene is TRBV5-1, the J gene TRBJ2-2; 8 bases are shared with TRBD2. CDR1 and CDR2 from the germline V gene are SGHRS and YFSETQ. Losses at the gene ends were 4 bases for V and 1 base for J; bases not matched to a gene: 6. The CDR3 runs to 16 residues. The CDR3 loop reads CASSLFRGGNTGELFF. The CDR3 nucleotides read TGCGCCAGCAGCCTATTCCGGGGGGGGAACACCGGGGAGCTGTTTTTT.

This clone showed up just a few times. The CDR3: CASSLSQAYEQYF. CDR3 nucleotides: TGTGCCAGCAGCTTATCCCAGGCCTACGAGCAGTACTTC. The chain couples TRBV9 to TRBJ2-7; D is uncertain. CDR3 size: 13 residues. CDR1 SGDLS and CDR2 YYNGEE come from the germline V gene. Trimming removed 4 bases from V and 2 bases from J, with 10 bases in between. Using reference TRBV9 and TRBJ2-7 for the parts outside the CDR3, the full variable domain is DSGVTQTPKHLITATGQRVTLRCSPRSGDLSVYWYQQSLDQGLQFLIQYYNGEERAKGNILERFSAQQFPDLHSELNLSSLELGDSALYFCASSLSQAYEQYFGPGTRLTVT.

This clone was seen a few times. The genes are TRBV5-4 and TRBJ2-6, with D possibly TRBD1 on 5 matching bases. Looked up from germline, CDR1 is SGHNT and CDR2 is YYREEE (reference sequence). The CDR3 is made up of 17 amino acids. The V end lost 3 bases, the J end lost 0 bases, and 13 bases lay between the germline ends. The CDR3 coding sequence is TGTGCCAGCAGCTCACCCGGACACCGCTCTGGGGCCAACGTCCTGACTTTC. Amino acid sequence: CASSSPGHRSGANVLTF.

The CDR3 coding sequence is TGTGCCAGCAGTGGAGGGGTAGTTTACACCGGGGAGCTGTTTTTT. Translation gives CASSGGVVYTGELFF. V is TRBV28 and J is TRBJ2-2; the D gene is possibly TRBD2 (6 bases). The ends were cut back, 5 bases at V and 3 bases at J, with 13 bases in the middle. CDR1 is MDHEN, CDR2 SYDVKM, per germline. The CDR3 totals 15 residues.

This chain uses TRBV28 with TRBJ2-5; 8 bases align to TRBD1. The CDR3 consists of 16 residues. V shed 1 base and J 2 bases; nucleotides not matched to a gene: 6. Germline CDR1 and CDR2: MDHEN and SYDVKM. CDR3 in amino acids: CASSLSGTGQQETQYF. The CDR3 DNA is TGTGCCAGCAGTTTATCCGGGACAGGCCAACAAGAGACCCAGTACTTC.

This chain joins TRBV4-3 and TRBJ1-2, with D possibly matching TRBD1 (6 bases). The CDR3 is made up of 15 amino acids. Trimming pared 0 bases from V and 7 bases from J, leaving 15 bases between. Germline V lookup: CDR1 LGHNA, CDR2 YSLEER. The CDR3 DNA reads TGCGCCAGCAGCCAAGAGGGACTGGGGGGGCGTGGCTACACCTTC. Protein: CASSQEGLGGRGYTF.

This rearrangement joins TRBV27 to TRBJ1-3; 7 nucleotides match TRBD1. After removal of 3 bases from V and 2 bases from J, the junction contained 1 base not matched to a gene. The germline gives CDR1 MNHEY, CDR2 SMNVEV (reference sequence). The CDR3 extends over 14 amino acids. This CDR3 is CASSLRGPGNTIYF. CDR3 coding DNA: TGTGCCAGCAGTTTGAGGGGGCCTGGAAACACCATATATTTT.

This clone was recorded once. The chain employs TRBV7-2 and TRBJ1-3, with D unclear. The CDR3 is 14 amino acids. The V end was cut by 4 bases, the J end by 2 bases, with 9 bases between. CDR1 is SGHTA, CDR2 FQGNSA, per germline. This CDR3 is CASSSNYPGNTIYF. CDR3 sequence (DNA): TGTGCCAGCAGCTCTAATTATCCTGGAAACACCATATATTTT. Filled out from reference TRBV7-2 and TRBJ1-3, the complete variable domain reads GAGVSQSPSNKVTEKGKDVELRCDPISGHTALYWYRQSLGQGLEFLIYFQGNSAPDKSGLPSDRFSAERTGGSVSTLTIQRTQQEDSAVYLCASSSNYPGNTIYFGEGSWLTVV.

The rearrangement uses TRBV5-1 and TRBJ2-2; D gene unclear. CDR1 and CDR2 from the germline V gene are SGHRS and YFSETQ. CDR3 size: 15 residues. V gave up 0 bases and J gave up 8 bases, with 14 bases separating them. In DNA, the CDR3 is TGCGCCAGCAGCTTGGAACTAACGATGAGGGGGGAGCTGTTTTTT. It encodes CASSLELTMRGELFF.

In DNA form, the CDR3 reads TGTGCCACCAGCAGAGACCAAGGAGTAGCGGCCTCCACAGATACGCAGTATTTT. It encodes CATSRDQGVAASTDTQYF. J is TRBJ2-3 and V is TRBV15; possibly TRBD2 for D (6 bases). This CDR3 region has 18 residues. Looked up from germline, CDR1 is LNHNV and CDR2 is YYDKDF (reference sequence). The ends were cut back, 0 bases at V and 2 bases at J, with 18 bases in the middle.

V and J are TRBV19 and TRBJ1-2; TRBD1 is a possible D gene (5 bases). The germline V gene has CDR1 LNHDA and CDR2 SQIVND (reference sequence). V was clipped by 1 base and J by 1 base, with 7 bases between them. The CDR3 runs to 14 residues. CDR3 nucleotide sequence: TGTGCCAGTAGTATAGGGGACTTTAACTATGGCTACACCTTC. Translation: CASSIGDFNYGYTF.

The chain is built from TRBV29-1 and TRBJ2-1; D gene uncertain. CDR3 length: 13 residues. Germline-derived CDR1 and CDR2 are SQVTM and ANQGSEA. V shed 6 bases and J shed 0 bases, with 9 bases lying between them. CDR3 nucleotide sequence: TGCAGCGTCTTAGTATTCTCCTACAATGAGCAGTTCTTC. It codes for CSVLVFSYNEQFF.